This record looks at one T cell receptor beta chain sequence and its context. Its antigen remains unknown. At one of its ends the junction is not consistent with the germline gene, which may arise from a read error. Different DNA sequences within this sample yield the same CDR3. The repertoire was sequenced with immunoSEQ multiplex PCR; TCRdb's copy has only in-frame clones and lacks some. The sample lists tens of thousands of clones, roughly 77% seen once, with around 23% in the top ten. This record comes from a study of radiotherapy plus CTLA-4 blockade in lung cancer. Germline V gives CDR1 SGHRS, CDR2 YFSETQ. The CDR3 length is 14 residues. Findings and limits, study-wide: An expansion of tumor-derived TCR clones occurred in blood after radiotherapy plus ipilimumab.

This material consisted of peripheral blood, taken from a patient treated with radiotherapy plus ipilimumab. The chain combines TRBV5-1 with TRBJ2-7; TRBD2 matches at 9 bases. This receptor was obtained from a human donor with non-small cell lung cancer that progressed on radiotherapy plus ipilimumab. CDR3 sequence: CASRGLAGRYEQYF. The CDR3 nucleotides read TGCGCCAGCAGGGGCCTAGCGGGACGTTACGAGCAGTACTTT.